This TCR beta chain comes out of a study of cytomegalovirus exposure and HLA in healthy donors (dated by TCRdb to the late 2010s). In the study overall: An earlier analysis of approximately 600 of the donors reported more than 250 Gb of sequence data and 100 million to 130 million unique TCR beta sequences from approximately 180 million T cells. Roughly 320 gigabases of sequencing data and tens of millions of unique TCR sequences made up an early release that covered approximately 700 HLA-typed donors. All discovery cohort repertoires had been generated using a single sequencing platform. To predict cytomegalovirus infection status, the study brought together high-throughput TCR immunosequencing, statistical association of individual TCRs with disease status, and machine learning. To study patterns of TCR occurrence, a later analysis re-analyzed previously published TCR beta repertoires from 666 donors and added high-resolution HLA genotyping. The number of donors typed differed by locus, with 629-630 for A, B, C, DRB1 and DQB1, about 500 for DQA1, nearly 610 for DPA1, and under 490 for DPB1. A separate validation cohort of 100 to 150 different subjects was used in addition to the approximately 610-subject first cohort. Rather than drawing on any new phenotypic data, the later analysis identified candidate immune exposures from TCR beta sequences and the way those sequences occurred across donors. To decide whether each TCR beta V gene segment behaved as functional or pseudogenic, an earlier analysis of some 540 of the donors relied on high-throughput TCR beta sequencing. Donor age, sex, ethnicity and CMV serostatus were compiled alongside the repertoire data. The genetic ancestry cluster associated with self-reported Caucasian donors included 81% of the 398 genotyped donors. In a later genetic analysis, genome-wide SNP genotypes for about three fifths of the roughly 670 donors were used, and that subset was treated as a discovery cohort. The aim of the study was to test whether cataloging public T cell receptors could identify signatures of past pathogen exposure. The T cell repertoires of some 700 subjects were profiled by immunosequencing and related to cytomegalovirus serostatus. Across about 380 genotyped donors of the cohort, an average of approximately 220,000 unique TCR beta nucleotide sequences per donor were sequenced, and approximately 19% of those sequences were non-productive. Five DR-DQ haplotypes were handled as single units for association and clustering because linkage in the cohort was strong. HLA typing included class I and class II loci at four-digit resolution.

Libraries were built with the immunoSEQ multiplex PCR assay. The multiplex PCR relied on a mix of 60 forward primers for TCR Vbeta segments and 13 reverse primers for TCR Jbeta segments. The CDR3 region of rearranged TCR beta genes was amplified from genomic DNA by a multiplex PCR assay. The Illumina HiSeq System was used to sequence the amplified TCR beta libraries as 87-base-pair reads. The source study handled its data this way. Across the roughly 640 repertoires, a later analysis counted about 81 million unique TCR beta chains, approximately 12 million of which were shared by at least two donors. To remove PCR and sequencing errors, raw reads were error-corrected and collapsed into unique sequences using a nearest-neighbor algorithm that merged closely related sequences. CDR3 sequences were aligned to IMGT reference sequences to assign V, D and J gene segments. Each retained sequence needed at least a six-nucleotide match to both a V gene segment and a J gene segment. A rearrangement was called productive if the CDR3 had no stop codons and remained in frame with V and J, and every other rearrangement was called non-productive. CDR3 was defined according to IMGT convention as the region running from the second conserved V-encoded cysteine to the conserved J-encoded phenylalanine. Sequences without an unambiguous match to a single V gene segment were excluded from the earlier analysis of 450 to 750 of the donors. An earlier analysis of around 600 of the donors classified V segments as functional when productive rearrangements were above 56.7% and as segregating when the standard deviation between donors was above 5%. A statistical classification framework was built for diagnosing cytomegalovirus status from the catalog of TCR beta chain sequences. A later analysis assigned V and J genes by comparing TCR nucleotide sequences with IMGT/GENE-DB human TR gene sequences. The TCRdist pipeline was used in a later analysis to assign CDR3 sequences and most-parsimonious VDJ recombination scenarios. In a later analysis, every TCR beta chain was defined by the combination of its CDR3 amino acid sequence and its V-gene family, and reads without a unique V-gene family were dropped. To address suspected cross-contamination and a sequencing artifact, a later analysis removed a few hundred highly shared, low-generation-probability nucleotide sequences. For each public chain, a later analysis derived a clonal expansion index from normalized ranks of inferred template counts within each repertoire. In a later analysis, generation probabilities were computed using a VDJ recombination model fitted to out-of-frame rearrangements, and the results were checked against IGoR. Hypergeometric tests were used in a later analysis to score TCR-TCR, TCR-HLA and TCR-CMV co-occurrence, with a repertoire-size bias correction applied to the TCR pairs. False discovery rates were estimated in a later analysis by permuting HLA or CMV assignments 20 times. In a later analysis, co-occurring TCRs were grouped using DBSCAN, with TCRdist sequence similarity added in when clustering inside HLA-allele-positive subsets. For co-occurrence clustering, repertoires with fewer than 30,000 or more than 120,000 public chains were excluded, along with about five repertoires with anomalous nucleotide sharing. In TCRdb, the immuneACCESS table is reduced to in-frame sequences with V and J assigned. These tables do not hold every clone; where another copy was compared, an unresolved V gene accounts for under half, and the others remain unexplained. V, J and clone size reflect that table, while D and trimming were determined from the DNA. The sample includes 120,000 to 150,000 clones, with around 66% observed a single time. The ten largest clonotypes hold 2.5% to 3.5% of the sample.

General findings and caveats noted by the study authors: A later analysis found that HLA-associated TCR beta chains were more clonally expanded and had lower generation probabilities than equally common non-associated chains. Because HLA typing was missing for some donors at each locus, association tests included only the typed subset. An association between a missense DCLRE1C variant and V-gene and J-gene trimming of TCR beta chains was found in a later genetic analysis and replicated in an independent cohort. According to the authors, the approach could potentially be generalized to other disease states and immunological phenotypes. Linkage disequilibrium might explain the correlated functional status among segregating V segments, but an unknown experimental factor could not be ruled out. Assigning TCR associations to individual alleles was difficult when HLA alleles, especially DR and DQ, strongly co-occurred. The presence/absence analyses assumed that sequencing depth was roughly uniform across donors, and that assumption may not be true. A later analysis found that TCR association rates varied across HLA loci, with DRB1 alleles showing the most associated TCRs and HLA-C alleles the fewest. Some IMGT-functional V segments, including TRBV6-2 and TRBV6-3, could not be told apart with the 87-base-pair reads, so those segments were excluded. In both the original and validation cohorts, the classifier was reported to diagnose cytomegalovirus status with high specificity and sensitivity. Most TCR sequences were observed very rarely across donors, whereas some public TCRs were present in many individuals. A cluster of highly shared sequence variants was judged likely to represent a technical artifact of the sequencing pipeline. In a later analysis, most CMV-associated TCR beta chains were found to appear HLA-restricted, with HLA associations seemingly driven largely by CMV exposure. In the study, approximately 160 TCR beta chains were listed as associated with cytomegalovirus. In a later analysis, several top co-occurrence clusters were reported to appear linked to parvovirus B19, influenza, CMV and Epstein-Barr virus. A further reported finding was that TCR beta sequences accurately predicted the HLA-A and HLA-B alleles for most subjects in the first cohort. According to a later genetic analysis, donors in an Asian-associated ancestry cluster had fewer N-insertions in productive TCRs than the approximately 650-donor mean. CMV serostatus was the only immune exposure information available for the cohort. A few of the identified cytomegalovirus-associated TCR beta chains were confirmed in vitro to be specific for cytomegalovirus antigens. An earlier analysis of 450 to 750 of the donors showed that most TCR beta V segments appeared in productive rearrangements either about 87% or about 30% of the time, which broadly matched IMGT annotations. The cohort was sequenced for TCR beta chains only, and without alpha or paired-chain data the features that could be detected were limited. Because counts were too low, some 17 rarely observed V segments, including chromosome 9 orphons, were excluded from the earlier analysis of 500 to 700 of the donors. A later analysis associated 17,000 or so TCR beta sequences with specific HLA alleles at a false discovery rate of 0.05.

In total, approximately 700 healthy bone marrow donors made up the cohort. All cohort members were sampled while nominally healthy, although unrecorded immune exposures were likely present. The donor tested CMV seropositive, placing the donor among the approximately 290 seropositive members of the cohort. Every donor gave a peripheral blood sample, and the peripheral blood mononuclear cells from that sample were used for TCR beta sequencing. Genomic DNA extraction from the blood cell samples was performed with the Qiagen DNeasy Blood Extraction Kit. The CDR1 and CDR2 encoded by the germline V gene are LGHNA and YNFKEQ. From the cysteine through the phenylalanine, the CDR3 covers 15 amino acids. The entry retains the CDR3 DNA only, 45 bases that are in frame from base 1. V loses 0 bases, J loses 12 bases, and the germline ends lie 18 bases apart. A word on this clone: The target of this receptor is not known. Base qualities are not provided; no much larger clone lies one nucleotide away.

This clonotype was obtained from a woman in her twenties or thirties in good health and CMV-seropositive. The sequence links TRBV4-2 to TRBJ2-1; the D segment could be TRBD2, given 6 matching bases. The specimen was PBMCs. The nucleotide sequence reads TGTGCCAGCAGCCAAGAGGGGGGAGGAAAGGTGGGGCAGTTCTTC. The resulting protein is CASSQEGGGKVGQFF.